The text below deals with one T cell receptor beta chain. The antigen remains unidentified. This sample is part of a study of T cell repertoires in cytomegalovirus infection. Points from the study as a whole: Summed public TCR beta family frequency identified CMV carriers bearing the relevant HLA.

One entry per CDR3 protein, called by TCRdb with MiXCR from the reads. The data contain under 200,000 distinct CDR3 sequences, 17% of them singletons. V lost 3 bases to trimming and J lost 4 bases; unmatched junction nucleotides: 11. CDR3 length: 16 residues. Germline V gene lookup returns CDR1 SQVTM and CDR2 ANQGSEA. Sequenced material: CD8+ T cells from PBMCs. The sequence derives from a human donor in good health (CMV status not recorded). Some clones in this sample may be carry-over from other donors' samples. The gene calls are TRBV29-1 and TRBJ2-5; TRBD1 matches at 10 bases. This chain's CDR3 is CSVERRQGARRETQYF. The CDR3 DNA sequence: TGCAGCGTTGAGCGTCGACAGGGGGCGAGGCGAGAGACCCAGTACTTC.